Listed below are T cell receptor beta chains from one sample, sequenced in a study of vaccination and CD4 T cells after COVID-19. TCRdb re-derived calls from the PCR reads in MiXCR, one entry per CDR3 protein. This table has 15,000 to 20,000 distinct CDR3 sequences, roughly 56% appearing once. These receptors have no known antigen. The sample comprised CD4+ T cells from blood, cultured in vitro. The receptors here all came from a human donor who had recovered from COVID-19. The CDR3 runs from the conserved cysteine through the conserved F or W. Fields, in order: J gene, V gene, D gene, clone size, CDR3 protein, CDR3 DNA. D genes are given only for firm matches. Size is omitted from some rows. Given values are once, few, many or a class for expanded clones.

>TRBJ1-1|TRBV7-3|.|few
CASSPPDNTEAFF
TGTGCCAGCAGCCCCCCGGACAACACTGAAGCTTTCTTT
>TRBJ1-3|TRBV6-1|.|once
CASSHGNTIYF
TGTGCCAGCAGTCATGGAAACACCATATATTTT
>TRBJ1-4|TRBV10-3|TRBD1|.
CAISAGQGAANEKLFF
TGTGCCATCAGTGCAGGACAGGGGGCAGCTAATGAAAAACTGTTTTTT
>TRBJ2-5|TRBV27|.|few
CASRSQETQYF
TGTGCCAGCAGATCCCAAGAGACCCAGTACTTC
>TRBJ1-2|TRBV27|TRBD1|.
CASSLGDRDYGYTF
TGTGCCAGCAGTTTGGGGGACAGGGACTATGGCTACACCTTC
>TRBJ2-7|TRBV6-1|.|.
CASSEYVGRTSYEQYF
TGTGCCAGCAGTGAATACGTGGGCAGGACCTCCTACGAGCAGTACTTC
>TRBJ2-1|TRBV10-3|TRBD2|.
CAIRWASGSNEQFF
TGTGCCATCAGGTGGGCTAGCGGGAGCAATGAGCAGTTCTTC
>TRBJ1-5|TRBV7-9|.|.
CASSFSGIRQPQHF
TGTGCCAGCAGCTTCTCCGGGATCCGACAGCCCCAGCATTTT
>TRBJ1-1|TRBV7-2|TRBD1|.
CASSQGQGSEAFF
TGTGCCAGCAGCCAAGGACAGGGGTCTGAAGCTTTCTTT
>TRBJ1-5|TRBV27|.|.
CASSSGGAGQPQHF
TGTGCCAGCAGTTCCGGGGGCGCGGGTCAGCCCCAGCATTTT
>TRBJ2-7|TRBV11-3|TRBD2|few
CASSFSPGGSYEQYF
TGTGCCAGCAGCTTTTCCCCGGGGGGCTCCTACGAGCAGTACTTC
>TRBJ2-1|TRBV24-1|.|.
CATSESEQFF
TGTGCCACCAGTGAAAGTGAGCAGTTCTTC
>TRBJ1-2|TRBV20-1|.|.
CSARALYGYTF
TGCAGTGCTAGAGCACTCTATGGCTACACCTTC
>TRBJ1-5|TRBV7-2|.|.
CASSFVSNQPQHF
TGTGCCAGCAGCTTCGTTAGCAATCAGCCCCAGCATTTT
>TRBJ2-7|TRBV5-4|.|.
CASSLQGLYEQYF
TGTGCCAGCAGCTTGCAGGGTCTCTACGAGCAGTACTTC
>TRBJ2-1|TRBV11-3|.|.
CASSYNPGWTNNEQFF
TGTGCCAGCAGCTACAACCCGGGGTGGACGAACAATGAGCAGTTCTTC
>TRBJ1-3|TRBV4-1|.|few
CASSLPDWEPAGNTIYF
TGCGCCAGCAGCCTTCCCGACTGGGAGCCTGCGGGAAACACCATATATTTT
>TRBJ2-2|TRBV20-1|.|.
CSAKGGFEELFF
TGCAGTGCGAAAGGGGGGTTTGAGGAGCTGTTTTTT
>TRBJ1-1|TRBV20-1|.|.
CSAVQGWDTEAFF
TGCAGCGCTGTTCAGGGCTGGGACACTGAAGCTTTCTTT
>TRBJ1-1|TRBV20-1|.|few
CSARGERGGNTEAFF
TGCAGTGCTAGAGGAGAGAGGGGGGGGAACACTGAAGCTTTCTTT
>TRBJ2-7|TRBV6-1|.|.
CASSGGQQSYEQYF
TGTGCCAGCAGTGGGGGGCAACAGTCCTACGAGCAGTACTTC
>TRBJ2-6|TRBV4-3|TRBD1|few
CASSRTTGAGANVLTF
TGCGCCAGCAGCCGAACCACAGGGGCTGGGGCCAACGTCCTGACTTTC
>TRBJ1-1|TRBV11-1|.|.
CASSLDARNTEAFF
TGTGCCAGCAGCTTAGATGCACGGAACACTGAAGCTTTCTTT
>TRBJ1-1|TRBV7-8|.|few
CASSQGLPVPAFF
TGTGCCAGCAGCCAGGGACTGCCTGTCCCAGCTTTCTTT
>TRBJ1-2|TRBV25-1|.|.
CASRRDNNYGYTF
TGTGCCAGCCGTAGGGACAATAACTATGGCTACACCTTC
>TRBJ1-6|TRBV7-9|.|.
CASSFGDRNSPLHF
TGTGCCAGCAGCTTTGGAGATCGCAATTCACCCCTCCACTTT
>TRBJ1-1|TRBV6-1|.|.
CASTQTAHRTEAFF
TGTGCCAGCACTCAGACAGCCCATAGGACTGAAGCTTTCTTT
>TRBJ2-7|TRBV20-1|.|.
CSARGGVYEQYF
TGCAGTGCTAGAGGGGGGGTGTACGAGCAGTACTTC
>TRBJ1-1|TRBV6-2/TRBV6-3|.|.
CASSYDRGGLNTEAFF
TGTGCCAGCAGTTACGATAGGGGGGGCTTGAACACTGAAGCTTTCTTT
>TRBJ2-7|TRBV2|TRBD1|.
CASRKGGQTLLEQYF
TGTGCCAGCAGAAAAGGGGGACAGACCCTTCTAGAGCAGTACTTC
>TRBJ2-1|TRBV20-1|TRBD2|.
CSASGTSGGARYNEQFF
TGCAGTGCTAGCGGGACTAGCGGGGGGGCCCGCTACAATGAGCAGTTCTTC
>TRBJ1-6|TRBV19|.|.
CASSVQRSGNSPLHF
TGTGCCAGTAGTGTACAGCGGTCGGGTAATTCACCCCTCCACTTT
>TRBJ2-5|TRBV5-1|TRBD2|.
CASSLGRGGQETQYF
TGCGCCAGCAGCTTGGGTCGGGGGGGCCAAGAGACCCAGTACTTC
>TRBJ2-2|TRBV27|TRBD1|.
CASSLSGTGPNTGELFF
TGTGCCAGCAGTTTATCGGGGACAGGTCCGAACACCGGGGAGCTGTTTTTT
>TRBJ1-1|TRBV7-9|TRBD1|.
CASSAYRDSEAFF
TGTGCCAGCAGCGCCTACCGGGACAGTGAAGCTTTCTTT
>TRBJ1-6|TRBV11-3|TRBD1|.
CASSSGGPGGGSPLHF
TGTGCCAGCAGCTCCGGTGGGCCAGGGGGCGGTTCACCCCTCCACTTT